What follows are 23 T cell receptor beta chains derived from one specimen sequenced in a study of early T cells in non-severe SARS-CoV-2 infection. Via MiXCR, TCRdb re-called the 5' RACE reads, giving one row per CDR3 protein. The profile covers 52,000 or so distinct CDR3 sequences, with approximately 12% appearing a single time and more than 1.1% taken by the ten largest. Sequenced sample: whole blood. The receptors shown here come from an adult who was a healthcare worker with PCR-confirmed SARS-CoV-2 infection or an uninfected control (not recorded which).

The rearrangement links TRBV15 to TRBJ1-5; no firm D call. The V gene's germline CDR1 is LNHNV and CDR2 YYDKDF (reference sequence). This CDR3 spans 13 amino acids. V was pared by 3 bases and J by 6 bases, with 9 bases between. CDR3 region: CATSRREIQPQHF. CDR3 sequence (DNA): TGTGCCACCAGCAGGAGAGAGATTCAGCCCCAGCATTTT.

The CDR3 loop reads CASRGPPGTGELFF. In nucleotides, the CDR3 is TGTGCCAGCAGGGGACCGCCGGGCACCGGGGAGCTGTTTTTT. V is TRBV27 and J is TRBJ2-2; D possibly uses TRBD1 or TRBD2 (5 bases each). In germline, CDR1 is MNHEY, CDR2 SMNVEV (reference sequence). The CDR3 loop spans 14 amino acids. Trimming removed 6 bases from V and 4 bases from J, with 12 bases in between.

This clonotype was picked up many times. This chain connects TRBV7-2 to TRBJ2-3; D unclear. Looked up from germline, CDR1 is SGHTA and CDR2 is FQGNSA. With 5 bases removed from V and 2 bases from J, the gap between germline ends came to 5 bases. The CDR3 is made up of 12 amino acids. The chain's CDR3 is CASSPPTDTQYF. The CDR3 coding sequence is TGTGCCAGCAGCCCGCCCACAGATACGCAGTATTTT.

CDR3 coding DNA: TGTGCCAGCAGTGAATCCGGAGAGCAGGGCGACAATCAGCCCCAGCATTTT. The encoded protein is CASSESGEQGDNQPQHF. The V gene is TRBV25-1, the J gene TRBJ1-5, with a tentative D call TRBD1 (5 bases). The CDR3 extends over 17 amino acids. Trimming took off 1 base at V and 3 bases at J, with 16 bases between the two ends. Germline V CDR1 and CDR2: MGHDK, SYGVNS.

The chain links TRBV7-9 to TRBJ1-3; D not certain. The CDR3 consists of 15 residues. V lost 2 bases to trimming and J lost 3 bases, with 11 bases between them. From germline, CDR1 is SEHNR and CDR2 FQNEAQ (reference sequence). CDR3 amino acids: CASSLSVRVGNTIYF. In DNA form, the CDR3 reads TGTGCCAGCAGCTTATCGGTCCGGGTTGGAAACACCATATATTTT. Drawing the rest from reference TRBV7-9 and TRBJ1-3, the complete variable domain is DTGVSQNPRHKITKRGQNVTFRCDPISEHNRLYWYRQTLGQGPEFLTYFQNEAQLEKSRLLSDRFSAERPKGSFSTLEIQRTEQGDSAMYLCASSLSVRVGNTIYFGEGSWLTVV.

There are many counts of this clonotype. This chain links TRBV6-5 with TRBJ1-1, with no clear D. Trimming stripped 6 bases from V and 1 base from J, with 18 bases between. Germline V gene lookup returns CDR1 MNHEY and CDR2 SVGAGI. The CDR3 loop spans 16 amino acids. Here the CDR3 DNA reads TGTGCCAGCAGGTCACGGTTGGGTCAAGGGAACACTGAAGCTTTCTTT. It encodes CASRSRLGQGNTEAFF.

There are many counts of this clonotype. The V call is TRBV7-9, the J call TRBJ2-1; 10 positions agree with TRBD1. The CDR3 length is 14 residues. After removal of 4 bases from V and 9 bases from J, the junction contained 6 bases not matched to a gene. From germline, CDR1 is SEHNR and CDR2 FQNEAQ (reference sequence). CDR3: CASSSGQGSGEQFF. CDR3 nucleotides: TGTGCCAGCAGCTCGGGACAGGGGAGTGGTGAGCAGTTCTTC. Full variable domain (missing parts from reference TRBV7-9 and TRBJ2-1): DTGVSQNPRHKITKRGQNVTFRCDPISEHNRLYWYRQTLGQGPEFLTYFQNEAQLEKSRLLSDRFSAERPKGSFSTLEIQRTEQGDSAMYLCASSSGQGSGEQFFGPGTRLTVL.

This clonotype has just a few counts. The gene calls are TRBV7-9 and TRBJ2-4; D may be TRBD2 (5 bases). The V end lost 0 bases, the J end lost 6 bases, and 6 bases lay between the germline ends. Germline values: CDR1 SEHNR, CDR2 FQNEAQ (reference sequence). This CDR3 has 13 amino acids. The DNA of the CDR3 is TGTGCCAGCAGCTTAGCGGCGGGAAACATTCAGTACTTC. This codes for CASSLAAGNIQYF. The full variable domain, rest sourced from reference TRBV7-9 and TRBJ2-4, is DTGVSQNPRHKITKRGQNVTFRCDPISEHNRLYWYRQTLGQGPEFLTYFQNEAQLEKSRLLSDRFSAERPKGSFSTLEIQRTEQGDSAMYLCASSLAAGNIQYFGAGTRLSVL.

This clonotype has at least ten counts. The CDR3 nucleotides are TGTGCCAGTAGTATAGTGGGACAGCGATCCTACGAGCAGTACTTC. The encoded protein is CASSIVGQRSYEQYF. V gene TRBV19 combines with J gene TRBJ2-7, with 7 bases matching TRBD1. The CDR3 runs 15 residues. Trimming cost V 1 base and J 1 base; bases outside gene matches: 4. CDR1 LNHDA and CDR2 SQIVND come from the germline V gene (reference sequence).

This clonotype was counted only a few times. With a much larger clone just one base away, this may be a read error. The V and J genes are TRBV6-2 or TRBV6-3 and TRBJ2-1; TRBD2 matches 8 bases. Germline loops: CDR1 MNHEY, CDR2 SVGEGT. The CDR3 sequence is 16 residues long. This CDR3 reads CTSTTERGPGRNEQFF. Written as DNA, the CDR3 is TGTACCAGCACCACCGAGCGGGGGCCGGGTAGGAATGAGCAGTTCTTC.

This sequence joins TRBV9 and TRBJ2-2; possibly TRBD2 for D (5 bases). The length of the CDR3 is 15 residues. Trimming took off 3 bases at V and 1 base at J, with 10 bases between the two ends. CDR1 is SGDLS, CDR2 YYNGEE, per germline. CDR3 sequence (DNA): TGTGCCAGCAGCGGACTCCGGGAGAACACCGGGGAGCTGTTTTTT. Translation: CASSGLRENTGELFF.

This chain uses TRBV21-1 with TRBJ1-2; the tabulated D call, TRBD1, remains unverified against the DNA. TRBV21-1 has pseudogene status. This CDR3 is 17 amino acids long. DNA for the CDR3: TGTGCCAGCAGCAAAATGGAACAGGGGTGGAGTTACTATGGCTACACCTTC. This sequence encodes CASSKMEQGWSYYGYTF.

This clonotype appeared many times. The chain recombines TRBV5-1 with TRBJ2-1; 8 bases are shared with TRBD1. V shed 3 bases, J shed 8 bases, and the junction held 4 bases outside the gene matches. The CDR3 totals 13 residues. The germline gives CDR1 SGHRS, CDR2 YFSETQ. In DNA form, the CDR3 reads TGCGCCAGCAGCTGGACAGGGTCGGATGAGCAGTTCTTC. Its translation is CASSWTGSDEQFF.

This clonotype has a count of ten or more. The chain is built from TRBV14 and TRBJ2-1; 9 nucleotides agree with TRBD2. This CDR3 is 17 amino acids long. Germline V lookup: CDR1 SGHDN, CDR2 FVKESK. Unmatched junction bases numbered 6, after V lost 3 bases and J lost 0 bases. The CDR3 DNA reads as TGTGCCAGCAGCCACCGACTAGCGGAGAGCTCCTACAATGAGCAGTTCTTC. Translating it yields CASSHRLAESSYNEQFF.

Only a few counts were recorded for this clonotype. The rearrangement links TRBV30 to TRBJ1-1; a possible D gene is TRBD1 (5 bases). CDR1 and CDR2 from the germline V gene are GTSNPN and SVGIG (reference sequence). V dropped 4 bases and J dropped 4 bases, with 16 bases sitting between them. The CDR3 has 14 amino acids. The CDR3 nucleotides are TGTGCCTGGAAGGGTGGGGGTTCGGGCACTGAAGCTTTCTTT. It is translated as CAWKGGGSGTEAFF.

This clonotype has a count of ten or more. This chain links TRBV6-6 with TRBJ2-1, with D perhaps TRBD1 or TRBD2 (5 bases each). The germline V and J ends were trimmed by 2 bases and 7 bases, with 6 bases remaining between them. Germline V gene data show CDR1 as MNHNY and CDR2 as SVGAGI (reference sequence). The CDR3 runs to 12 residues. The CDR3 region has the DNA TGTGCCAGCAGTTACGGGACGAATGAGCAGTTCTTC. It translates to CASSYGTNEQFF.

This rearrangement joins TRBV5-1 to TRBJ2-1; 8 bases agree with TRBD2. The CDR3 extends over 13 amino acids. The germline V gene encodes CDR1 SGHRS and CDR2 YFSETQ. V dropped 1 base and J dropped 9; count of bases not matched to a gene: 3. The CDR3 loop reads CASSLRLAGEQFF. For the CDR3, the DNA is TGCGCCAGCAGCTTGCGGCTAGCGGGTGAGCAGTTCTTC.

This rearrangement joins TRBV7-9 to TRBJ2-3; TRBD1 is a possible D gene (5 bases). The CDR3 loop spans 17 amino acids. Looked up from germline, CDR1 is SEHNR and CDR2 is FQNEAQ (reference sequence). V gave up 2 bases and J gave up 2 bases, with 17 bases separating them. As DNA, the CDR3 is TGTGCCAGCAGCTTAAACGCGTGGGCAGGGAACACAGATACGCAGTATTTT. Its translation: CASSLNAWAGNTDTQYF.

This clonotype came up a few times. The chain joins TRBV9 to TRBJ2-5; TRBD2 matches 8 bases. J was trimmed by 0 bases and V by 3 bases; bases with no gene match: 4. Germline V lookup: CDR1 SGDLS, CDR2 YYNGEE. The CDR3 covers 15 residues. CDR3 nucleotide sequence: TGTGCCAGCAGCGAGGGCGGGAGGTACCAAGAGACCCAGTACTTC. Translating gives CASSEGGRYQETQYF.

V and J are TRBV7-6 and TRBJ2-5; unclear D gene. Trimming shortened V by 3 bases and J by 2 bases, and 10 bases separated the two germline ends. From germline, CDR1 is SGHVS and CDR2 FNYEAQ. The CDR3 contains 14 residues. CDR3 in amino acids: CASSFGQSQETQYF. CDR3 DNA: TGTGCCAGCAGCTTCGGGCAGTCTCAAGAGACCCAGTACTTC. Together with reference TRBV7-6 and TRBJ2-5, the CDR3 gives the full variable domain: GAGVSQSPRYKVTKRGQDVALRCDPISGHVSLYWYRQALGQGPEFLTYFNYEAQQDKSGLPNDRFSAERPEGSISTLTIQRTEQRDSAMYRCASSFGQSQETQYFGPGTRLLVL.

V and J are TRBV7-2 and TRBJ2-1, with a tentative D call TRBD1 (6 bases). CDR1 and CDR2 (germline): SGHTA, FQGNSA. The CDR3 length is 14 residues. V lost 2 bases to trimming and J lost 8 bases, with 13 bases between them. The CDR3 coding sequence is TGTGCCAGCAGCTTATATCTTGGACAGTATGAGCAGTTCTTC. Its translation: CASSLYLGQYEQFF.

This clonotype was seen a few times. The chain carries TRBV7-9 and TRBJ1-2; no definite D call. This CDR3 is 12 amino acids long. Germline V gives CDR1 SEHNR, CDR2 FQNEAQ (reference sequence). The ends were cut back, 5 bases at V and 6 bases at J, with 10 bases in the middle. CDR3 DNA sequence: TGTGCCAGCAGCCCGGCGGAGAATGGCTACACCTTC. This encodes CASSPAENGYTF.

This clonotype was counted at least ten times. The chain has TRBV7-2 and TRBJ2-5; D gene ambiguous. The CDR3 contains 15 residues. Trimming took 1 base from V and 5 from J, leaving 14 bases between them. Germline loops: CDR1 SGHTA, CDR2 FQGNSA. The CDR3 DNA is TGTGCCAGCAGCTTAGGGGGATCCGGACGGGAGACCCAGTACTTC. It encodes CASSLGGSGRETQYF.